This T cell receptor beta chain was captured in a study of CXCR3-negative and CXCR3-positive naive CD8 T cells. The authors made the TRB cDNA libraries by 5' RACE using UMI labels. With the 5' RACE reads reprocessed, TCRdb shows one record per CDR3 protein and no DNA. This repertoire includes roughly 93,000 distinct CDR3 sequences. Researchers reported sorting every CD8+ T cell subset in triplicate, 300,000 cells per sort. Naive CD8+ T cells had a CD45RO-CCR7+CD27+CD95- phenotype. Study conclusions and caveats: CXCR3-expressing naive cells carried TRB CDR3s more hydrophobic than those of CXCR3-negative naive cells.

Notes on this clonotype: Its antigen is currently unknown.

This sequence originates from a human donor in good health. Some clones in this sample may be carry-over from other donors' samples. Specimen: naive CXCR3+ CD8+ T cells from blood. The sample's subset: CD45RO-CCR7+CD27+CD95- naive CD8+ T cells expressing CXCR3 (TNR3+).

This CDR3 reads CASSMGASNQPQHF. V gene TRBV6-2 or TRBV6-3 combines with J gene TRBJ1-5; the D call of TRBD1 rests on TCRdb alone, since no DNA is present to check it. CDR1 and CDR2 (germline): MNHEY, SVGEGT. The CDR3 runs to 14 residues.